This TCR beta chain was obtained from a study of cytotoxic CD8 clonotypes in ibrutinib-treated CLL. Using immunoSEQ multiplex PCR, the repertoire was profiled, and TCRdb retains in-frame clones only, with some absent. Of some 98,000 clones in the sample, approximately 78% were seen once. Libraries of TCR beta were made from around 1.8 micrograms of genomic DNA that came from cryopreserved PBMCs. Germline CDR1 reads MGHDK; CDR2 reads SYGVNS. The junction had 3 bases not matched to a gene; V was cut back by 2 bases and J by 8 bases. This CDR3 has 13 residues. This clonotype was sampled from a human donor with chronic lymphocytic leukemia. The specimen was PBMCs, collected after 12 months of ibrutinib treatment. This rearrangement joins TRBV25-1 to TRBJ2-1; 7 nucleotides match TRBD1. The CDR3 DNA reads TGTGCCAGCAGTGAAGTAGACAGGGATGAGCAGTTCTTC. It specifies CASSEVDRDEQFF.